The 16 T cell receptor beta chains below were found in one sample sequenced in a study of graft-versus-host responses after intestinal transplantation. Which antigens these TCRs recognize remains unknown. Assay: immunoSEQ multiplex PCR; the TCRdb copy retains only in-frame clones and omits some. The repertoire holds more than 65,000 clones, with approximately 87% as singletons. The material sequenced was unstimulated CD4+ T cells sorted from spleen or lymph node cells, taken before transplant. All receptors come from a human donor who was the organ donor for an intestinal transplant.

This clone has a handful of counts. This chain connects TRBV7-9 to TRBJ1-4, with 8 nucleotides matching TRBD1. Germline assignment: CDR1 SEHNR and CDR2 FQNEAQ (reference sequence). The CDR3 extends over 17 amino acids. Trimming at V came to 2 bases and at J to 6 bases, leaving 11 bases not matched to a gene. The CDR3 here is CASSLRVVGGQDEKLFF. The DNA of the CDR3 is TGTGCCAGCAGCTTAAGGGTTGTCGGGGGACAGGATGAAAAACTGTTTTTT.

The chain uses TRBV6-5 and TRBJ1-4; 12 bases line up with TRBD1. The CDR3 spans 15 residues. Losses at the gene ends were 2 bases for V and 12 bases for J; bases not matched to a gene: 7. Looked up from germline, CDR1 is MNHEY and CDR2 is SVGAGI. This CDR3 is CASSYPGQGAAQLFF. The CDR3 coding sequence is TGTGCCAGCAGTTACCCGGGACAGGGGGCCGCTCAACTGTTTTTT.

In this sample, this clone turned up once. The chain links TRBV7-6 to TRBJ2-2; TRBD1 is a possible D gene (6 bases). The CDR3 is 11 amino acids. Looked up from germline, CDR1 is SGHVS and CDR2 is FNYEAQ. V was clipped by 4 bases and J by 10 bases, with 7 bases between them. CDR3 amino acids: CASSSGEELFF. The CDR3, as DNA: TGTGCCAGCAGCTCAGGGGAGGAGCTGTTTTTT.

This chain uses TRBV5-6 with TRBJ1-1; TRBD1 agrees at 10 bases. The trim removed 7 bases at V and 2 bases at J, leaving 5 bases unmatched. The CDR3 is 14 amino acids. CDR1 is SGHDT and CDR2 is YYEEEE in the germline V gene. The CDR3: CASDGQGGNTEAFF. The CDR3 DNA sequence: TGTGCCAGCGACGGACAGGGGGGCAACACTGAAGCTTTCTTT.

This rearrangement joins TRBV27 to TRBJ2-1; TRBD2 matches at 11 bases. The germline CDR1 and CDR2 sequences are MNHEY and SMNVEV (reference sequence). The CDR3 totals 14 residues. V lost 4 bases to trimming and J lost 12 bases; unmatched junction nucleotides: 8. CDR3 loop: CASSSIAGGMGQFF. DNA of the CDR3: TGTGCCAGCAGTTCAATAGCGGGGGGGATGGGGCAGTTCTTC.

This chain connects TRBV28 to TRBJ2-1, with 9 bases identical to TRBD2. This CDR3 region has 15 residues. The V gene's germline CDR1 is MDHEN and CDR2 SYDVKM. J was trimmed by 2 bases and V by 6 bases; bases with no gene match: 5. The CDR3 loop reads CASSRSGGTYNEQFF. In nucleotides, the CDR3 is TGTGCCAGCAGCCGTAGCGGGGGAACCTACAATGAGCAGTTCTTC.

This chain joins TRBV7-3 and TRBJ1-2; 7 positions match TRBD1. Germline V CDR1 and CDR2: SGHTA, FQGTGA. The CDR3 spans 14 residues. Unmatched junction bases numbered 4, after V lost 2 bases and J lost 4 bases. CDR3: CASSLRPGGYGYTF. The CDR3 DNA reads TGTGCCAGCAGCTTACGGCCAGGGGGCTATGGCTACACCTTC.

The chain joins TRBV27 to TRBJ1-5; D is perhaps TRBD1 (5 bases). CDR1 and CDR2 (germline): MNHEY, SMNVEV (reference sequence). V was clipped by 0 bases and J by 0 bases, with 12 bases between them. The length of the CDR3 is 17 residues. The CDR3 sequence: CASSLSNSGLSNQPQHF. The CDR3 region has the DNA TGTGCCAGCAGTTTATCGAACTCAGGGCTTAGCAATCAGCCCCAGCATTTT.

The rearrangement uses TRBV7-2 and TRBJ2-4; 8 bases map to TRBD1. V trimming: 1 base; J trimming: 3 bases; junction bases outside the gene matches: 14. CDR1 and CDR2 (germline): SGHTA, FQGNSA. The CDR3 runs 19 residues. The CDR3 loop is CASSLEDRAGQGGKNIQYF. The DNA of the CDR3 is TGTGCCAGCAGCTTAGAGGACAGGGCCGGCCAGGGTGGCAAAAACATTCAGTACTTC. Full variable domain (missing parts from reference TRBV7-2 and TRBJ2-4): GAGVSQSPSNKVTEKGKDVELRCDPISGHTALYWYRQSLGQGLEFLIYFQGNSAPDKSGLPSDRFSAERTGGSVSTLTIQRTQQEDSAVYLCASSLEDRAGQGGKNIQYFGAGTRLSVL.

The chain links TRBV6-5 to TRBJ1-2, with a possible D match to TRBD1 (5 bases). Germline V lookup: CDR1 MNHEY, CDR2 SVGAGI. The CDR3 is 15 amino acids. Trimming left V 5 bases short and J 4 bases short, with 17 bases between. The CDR3 nucleotides read TGTGCCAGCAGTGCGGGGGGGTCTGGCGTCTATGGCTACACCTTC. Encoded protein: CASSAGGSGVYGYTF.

This clone was counted once. The genes are TRBV6-6 and TRBJ2-7, with 13 bases that match TRBD2. CDR1 is MNHNY and CDR2 is SVGAGI in the germline V gene (reference sequence). V lost 2 bases to trimming and J lost 6 bases; unmatched junction nucleotides: 1. The CDR3 length is 14 residues. The CDR3 spells CASSYTSGGAEQYV. In DNA form, the CDR3 reads TGTGCCAGCAGTTACACTAGCGGGGGGGCCGAGCAGTACGTC.

This chain links TRBV19 with TRBJ1-4, with 10 bases aligning to TRBD1. The germline gives CDR1 LNHDA, CDR2 SQIVND (reference sequence). The CDR3 covers 18 residues. Unmatched junction bases numbered 17, after V lost 7 bases and J lost 6 bases. The CDR3 sequence: CASTASGGQGRIYEKLFF. CDR3 DNA sequence: TGTGCCAGTACCGCATCAGGGGGACAGGGGAGAATTTATGAAAAACTGTTTTTT.

CDR3 sequence (DNA): TGCGCCAGCAGCCAAGTTGATCTTGGACTCTCCTACAATGAGCAGTTCTTC. It translates to CASSQVDLGLSYNEQFF. V and J are TRBV4-1 and TRBJ2-1, with a possible D match to TRBD2 (5 bases). This CDR3 contains 17 residues. V lost 1 base and J 0 bases, leaving 13 bases between the germline ends. The germline V gene has CDR1 MGHRA and CDR2 YSYEKL.

The chain is built from TRBV4-2 and TRBJ1-1; weak D call: TRBD1 (6 bases). Trimming removed 6 bases at V and 1 base at J, with 12 bases between. The length of the CDR3 is 14 residues. CDR1 and CDR2 (germline): LGHNA, YNFKEQ. The CDR3 bases are TGTGCCAGCAGGAGCGGACAGACGAACACTGAAGCTTTCTTT. The encoded protein is CASRSGQTNTEAFF.

The V and J genes are TRBV6-1 and TRBJ1-5, with 7 bases aligning to TRBD1. The junction had 7 bases not matched to a gene; V was cut back by 6 bases and J by 2 bases. This CDR3 contains 15 residues. Germline V lookup: CDR1 MNHNS, CDR2 SASEGT. CDR3 amino acids: CASSPGGYGNQPQHF. CDR3 DNA: TGTGCCAGCAGCCCAGGGGGTTACGGCAATCAGCCCCAGCATTTT.

The chain carries TRBV1 and TRBJ2-3; the D segment call TRBD2 is taken from the table without a DNA check. TRBV1 is marked as a pseudogene. This CDR3 has 19 residues. DNA for the CDR3: TGCACCAGCAGCCAAGATCCAGCCGGGACTAGCGGGGGAACAGATACGCAGTATTTT. Protein sequence: CTSSQDPAGTSGGTDTQYF.